This record concerns one T cell receptor (beta chain) sequence. Its antigen has not been determined. No base quality values were provided; no much bigger clone lies one nucleotide off. Receptor libraries were prepared by the immunoSEQ multiplex PCR assay. For the multiplex PCR, a mixture combining 60 forward primers for TCR Vbeta segments and 13 reverse primers for TCR Jbeta segments was used. The CDR3 region of rearranged TCR beta genes was amplified from genomic DNA by a multiplex PCR assay. The amplified TCR beta libraries were sequenced on the Illumina HiSeq System as 87-base-pair reads. Per the source publication's procedure: A later analysis counted about 82 million unique TCR beta chains across the 550 to 750 repertoires, and around 9.9 million of these chains were shared by at least two donors. Raw reads were error-corrected and collapsed into unique sequences with a nearest-neighbor algorithm that merged closely related sequences to remove PCR and sequencing errors. CDR3 sequences were aligned to IMGT reference sequences to assign V, D and J gene segments. For a sequence to be retained, at least a six-nucleotide match to both a V gene segment and a J gene segment was required. A rearrangement counted as productive if the CDR3 had no stop codons and remained in frame with V and J, and every other rearrangement counted as non-productive. Following IMGT convention, CDR3 was defined as the stretch from the second conserved V-encoded cysteine to the conserved J-encoded phenylalanine. Sequences without an unambiguous match to a single V gene segment were excluded from the earlier analysis of almost 600 of the donors. In an earlier analysis of about 590 of the donors, a V segment was called functional when productive rearrangements were above 56.7%, and segregating when the standard deviation between donors exceeded 5%. A statistical classification framework was built to diagnose cytomegalovirus status from the catalog of TCR beta chain sequences. In a later analysis, TCR nucleotide sequences were compared against IMGT/GENE-DB human TR gene sequences so that V and J genes could be assigned. Using the TCRdist pipeline, a later analysis assigned CDR3 sequences along with most-parsimonious VDJ recombination scenarios. In a later analysis, each TCR beta chain was defined by its CDR3 amino acid sequence together with its V-gene family, and reads lacking a unique V-gene family were excluded. In a later analysis, 500 to 650 highly shared, low-generation-probability nucleotide sequences were removed to address suspected cross-contamination and a sequencing artifact. In a later analysis, a clonal expansion index was calculated for each public chain from normalized within-repertoire ranks of inferred template counts. In a later analysis, generation probabilities were computed using a VDJ recombination model fitted to out-of-frame rearrangements, and the results were checked against IGoR. A later analysis scored TCR-TCR, TCR-HLA and TCR-CMV co-occurrence with hypergeometric tests, applying a repertoire-size bias correction to TCR pairs. In a later analysis, false discovery rates were estimated by permuting HLA or CMV assignments 20 times. In a later analysis, co-occurring TCRs were grouped with DBSCAN, and TCRdist sequence similarity was added when clustering was performed within HLA-allele-positive subsets. Repertoires with fewer than 30,000 or more than 120,000 public chains were left out of co-occurrence clustering, as were about five repertoires with anomalous nucleotide sharing. The source is immuneACCESS, and TCRdb retained only in-frame sequences with V and J called. Part of the clones is not carried over; for the studies checked, unresolved V genes explain less than half of this, and the remainder is unexplained. The D gene and trimming were derived from the DNA, and the V and J assignments and clone size from that table. For this sample the table gives fewer than 95,000 clones, of which around 80% were detected only once. The top ten hold roughly 0.6% of the sample.

The cohort consisted of approximately 690 healthy bone marrow donors. At the time of sampling, all cohort members were nominally healthy, though unrecorded immune exposures were likely present. The donor tested CMV seronegative, placing the donor among the roughly 350 seronegative members of the cohort. A peripheral blood sample was collected from each donor, and TCR beta sequencing was performed on peripheral blood mononuclear cells. Genomic DNA was extracted from the blood cell samples with the Qiagen DNeasy Blood Extraction Kit. This specimen belongs to a study of cytomegalovirus exposure and HLA in healthy donors (dated by TCRdb to the late 2010s). A note on the overall study: An earlier analysis of around 600 of the donors reported about 250 Gb of sequence data and 117 million unique TCR beta sequences from some 180 million T cells. The study aimed to test whether signatures of past pathogen exposure could be identified by cataloging public T cell receptors. Every repertoire in the discovery cohort had been generated on one and the same sequencing platform. Typing coverage varied by locus: roughly 620-640 donors for A, B, C, DRB1 and DQB1; under 550 for DQA1; over 600 for DPA1; approximately 470 for DPB1. Across some 400 genotyped donors of the cohort, an average of about 200,000 unique TCR beta nucleotide sequences per donor were sequenced, and 15% to 20% of those sequences were non-productive. To study patterns of TCR occurrence, a later analysis re-analyzed previously published TCR beta repertoires from more than 550 donors and added high-resolution HLA genotyping. Genome-wide SNP genotypes for about three fifths of the roughly 700 donors were used in a later genetic analysis, which treated that subset as a discovery cohort. Rather than using new phenotypic data, the later analysis identified candidate immune exposures from TCR beta sequences and from how often those sequences occurred across donors. An early release that covered more than 550 HLA-typed donors contained around 330 gigabases of sequencing data and around 80 million unique TCR sequences. An earlier analysis of more than 450 of the donors used high-throughput TCR beta sequencing to judge whether each TCR beta V gene segment behaved as functional or pseudogenic. Of the 300 to 500 genotyped donors, roughly 80% were placed in the genetic ancestry cluster associated with self-reported Caucasian donors. The study combined high-throughput TCR immunosequencing, statistical association of individual TCRs with disease status, and machine learning to predict cytomegalovirus infection status. Alongside the repertoire data, information on donor age, sex, ethnicity and CMV serostatus was compiled. Using immunosequencing, the study profiled T cell repertoires from 666 subjects and related those repertoires to cytomegalovirus serostatus. HLA typing included class I and class II loci at four-digit resolution. Along with the approximately 700-subject first cohort, a separate validation cohort of over a hundred different subjects was used. A few DR-DQ haplotypes were treated as single units for association and clustering because of strong linkage in the cohort. The paper as a whole reports these results and caveats: In a later analysis, several top co-occurrence clusters were reported to appear linked to parvovirus B19, influenza, CMV and Epstein-Barr virus. In a later analysis, more than 15,000 TCR beta sequences were associated with specific HLA alleles at a false discovery rate of 0.05. It was suggested by the authors that the approach could potentially be generalized to other disease states and immunological phenotypes. A cluster of highly shared sequence variants was judged likely to represent a technical artifact of the sequencing pipeline. The study listed 164 TCR beta chains as associated with cytomegalovirus. When HLA alleles, especially DR and DQ, strongly co-occurred, attributing TCR associations to individual alleles was difficult. The only immune exposure information available for the cohort was CMV serostatus. Linkage disequilibrium might explain the correlated functional status among segregating V segments, but an unknown experimental factor could not be excluded. In vitro tests confirmed that a few of the cytomegalovirus-associated TCR beta chains recognize cytomegalovirus antigens. V-gene and J-gene trimming of TCR beta chains was associated with a missense DCLRE1C variant in a later genetic analysis, and the association was replicated in an independent cohort. According to a later analysis, most CMV-associated TCR beta chains appeared to be HLA-restricted, and the HLA associations seemed to be driven largely by CMV exposure. In a later analysis, TCR association rates were found to vary across HLA loci, with the most associated TCRs seen for DRB1 alleles and the fewest for HLA-C alleles. An earlier analysis of approximately 570 of the donors showed that most TCR beta V segments appeared in productive rearrangements either about 87% or about 30% of the time, which broadly matched IMGT annotations. The presence/absence analyses assumed that sequencing depth was roughly uniform across donors, and that assumption may not be true. While some public TCRs were present in many individuals, most TCR sequences turned up only very rarely across donors. Compared with the 666-donor mean, donors in an Asian-associated ancestry cluster had fewer N-insertions in productive TCRs, according to a later genetic analysis. Cytomegalovirus status was reported to be diagnosed by the classifier with high specificity and sensitivity in both the original and validation cohorts. A later analysis found that HLA-associated TCR beta chains were more clonally expanded and had lower generation probabilities than equally common non-associated chains. The earlier analysis of approximately 540 of the donors excluded roughly 17 rarely observed V segments, including chromosome 9 orphons, because counts were too low. In this cohort, only TCR beta chains were sequenced, and detectable features were limited by the absence of alpha or paired-chain data. Because HLA typing was unavailable for some donors at each locus, only the typed subset was used in association tests. A further reported finding was that TCR beta sequences accurately predicted the HLA-A and HLA-B alleles for most subjects in the first cohort.

Sequenced: PBMCs. The sequence came from a man between 25 and 39 years old in good health and CMV-seronegative.

In nucleotides, the sequence is TGTGCCAGCAGCGGCACAGCTAGCAATCAGCCCCAGCATTTT. Translated, it reads CASSGTASNQPQHF. The chain couples TRBV5-6 to TRBJ1-5; the D gene cannot be named for sure. The CDR3 runs 14 residues from the cysteine to the phenylalanine. Only CDR3 DNA remains: 42 bases, in frame from the first base. CDR1 and CDR2 were assigned from the germline V gene as SGHDT and YYEEEE. V gives up 4 bases and J gives up 0 bases, and the segment between their germline ends measures 8 bases. Outside the CDR3, residues come from the reference TRBV5-6 and TRBJ1-5 proteins, so the full variable domain is: DAGVTQSPTHLIKTRGQQVTLRCSPKSGHDTVSWYQQALGQGPQFIFQYYEEEERQRGNFPDRFSGHQFPNYSSELNVNALLLGDSALYLCASSGTASNQPQHFGDGTRLSIL.